What follows is one T cell receptor beta chain and its context. Its antigen remains unknown. The data stem from a study of cytomegalovirus exposure and HLA in healthy donors. About the research overall: Genetic ancestry analysis placed around four fifths of the 398 donors that were genotyped in the Caucasian-associated cluster.

The CDR3 covers 16 residues. Germline CDR1 is KGHSH and CDR2 is LQKENI. V shed 3 bases and J 5 bases; nucleotides not matched to a gene: 13. The primer mix had 60 Vbeta and 13 Jbeta primers. Clones were sequenced by immunoSEQ multiplex PCR, and TCRdb holds only the in-frame ones, with some missing. The sample has about 130,000 clones, and its top ten clones hold approximately 0.93%. Study observations and caveats: Being indistinguishable, some V segments were excluded, TRBV6-2 and TRBV6-3 among them. Analysis was performed later, and it showed HLA-associated TCR beta chains to be more clonally expanded than equally common others.

This chain joins TRBV18 and TRBJ2-7, with 7 bases lining up with TRBD2. This clonotype was sampled from a young man in good health and CMV-seronegative. Sequenced sample: PBMCs. Written as DNA, the CDR3 is TGTGCCAGCTCACCTCAATGGGGGGGGATTGGGGACGAGCAGTACTTC. It encodes CASSPQWGGIGDEQYF.